This entry concerns a single T cell receptor (beta chain). The antigen is undetermined. A much larger clone lies one base from this, so it may be a read error. This sample stems from a study of CD8 T cells in ankylosing spondylitis. In making TCR beta libraries, quantitative 5'-RACE with molecular barcodes was used. One entry per CDR3 protein, called by TCRdb with MiXCR from the 5' RACE reads. Here the sample spans 200,000 or so distinct CDR3 sequences, roughly 18% being singletons. Study-level points and caveats: The authors found the disease-linked clones to be CD8+ and relatively rare in peripheral blood. The study looked at matched synovial fluid samples from ankylosing spondylitis patients. Disease-linked clones were reported to be significantly enriched there.

Germline CDR1 and CDR2: MGHRA and YSYEKL. V lost 5 bases and J lost 5, with 13 bases in between. The CDR3 has 14 amino acids. The origin of this receptor is a male donor aged 10-30 years with ankylosing spondylitis or in good health (not recorded which). What was sequenced was blood, either unsorted or a sorted T cell fraction (not recorded which). The V and J genes are TRBV4-1 and TRBJ2-4, with D tentatively TRBD2 (6 bases). The CDR3, as DNA: TGCGCCAGCAGCGACCGGGAGACCGAAAACATTCAGTACTTC. Its protein product is CASSDRETENIQYF.